This T cell receptor (beta chain) originates from a study of cytotoxic CD8 clonotypes in ibrutinib-treated CLL. V was clipped by 10 bases and J by 0 bases, with 10 bases between them. The germline gives CDR1 MNHNS, CDR2 SASEGT. The CDR3 has 14 amino acids. TCRdb's table, derived via immunoSEQ multiplex PCR, lists solely in-frame clones and lacks some. Of about 36,000 clones in the sample, about 64% were seen once. This chain joins TRBV6-1 and TRBJ1-6; D remains unclear. This sequence originates from a human donor with chronic lymphocytic leukemia. The sequences come from PBMCs, collected at disease progression, from a patient treated with ibrutinib. In DNA, the CDR3 is TGTGCCACCTCCAGCCTCTCCTATAATTCACCCCTCCACTTT. Translation: CATSSLSYNSPLHF.